These 8 T cell receptor beta chains were sequenced from one sample in a study of T cells in Graves' hyperthyroidism and ophthalmopathy. TCR beta CDR3 region amplification was performed from RNA transcripts. First-round RT-PCR targeting the TCR CDR3 was performed with the HTBI primer set. TCRdb used MiXCR to reprocess the multiplex PCR reads, holding one entry per CDR3 protein. The sample has approximately 690,000 distinct CDR3 sequences, around 13% seen once. The specimen was blood. Receptors were obtained from a woman aged 45-65 years with Graves' ophthalmopathy.

Many counts were recorded for this clonotype. The chain combines TRBV28 with TRBJ2-7; TRBD1 matches 10 bases. The germline CDR1 and CDR2 sequences are MDHEN and SYDVKM. The CDR3 runs 16 residues. V was pared by 2 bases and J by 2 bases, with 6 bases of the junction left unmatched. The CDR3, as DNA: TGTGCCAGCAGTTTACGAAACGGACAGGGGGCCTACGAGCAGTACTTC. Translating it yields CASSLRNGQGAYEQYF.

This clonotype was seen ten or more times. The CDR3 spells CASSPRGVAGWNEQFF. CDR3 coding DNA: TGTGCCAGCAGTCCCCGGGGGGTAGCGGGATGGAATGAGCAGTTCTTC. This chain uses TRBV28 with TRBJ2-1; 8 bases match TRBD2. CDR1 and CDR2 from the germline V gene are MDHEN and SYDVKM. Trimming cost V 5 bases and J 7 bases; bases outside gene matches: 13. The CDR3 length is 16 residues. Based on the CDR3 plus reference TRBV28 and TRBJ2-1, the full variable domain is DVKVTQSSRYLVKRTGEKVFLECVQDMDHENMFWYRQDPGLGLRLIYFSYDVKMKEKGDIPEGYSVSREKKERFSLILESASTNQTSMYLCASSPRGVAGWNEQFFGPGTRLTVL.

The rearrangement joins TRBV29-1 to TRBJ2-5; 7 bases line up with TRBD1. V shed 3 bases, J shed 1 base, and the junction held 8 bases outside the gene matches. CDR1 SQVTM and CDR2 ANQGSEA come from the germline V gene. CDR3 length equals 15 residues. The CDR3 region is CSVDRTGDIQETQYF. In DNA form, the CDR3 reads TGCAGCGTTGATAGGACAGGAGATATCCAAGAGACCCAGTACTTC.

This clonotype was counted between two and nine times. The J gene is TRBJ2-2, the V gene TRBV6-2 or TRBV6-3, with 8 bases matching TRBD1. The CDR3 length is 19 residues. Germline assignment: CDR1 MNHEY and CDR2 SVGEGT. Trimming at V came to 2 bases and at J to 0 bases, leaving 11 bases not matched to a gene. CDR3 sequence reads: CASSYIESRGPPNTGELFF. The CDR3 nucleotides read TGTGCCAGCAGTTACATAGAATCCAGGGGGCCTCCGAACACCGGGGAGCTGTTTTTT.

About this clonotype itself: With a much larger clone just one base away, this may be a read error. The V gene is TRBV3-1, the J gene TRBJ2-1; TRBD2 matches 7 bases. The CDR3 covers 15 residues. CDR1 is LGHDT and CDR2 is YNNKEL in the germline V gene (reference sequence). CDR3 DNA sequence: TGTGCCAGCAGCCCAAGCGGGGCCCACTACAAAGAGCAGTTCTTC. It is translated as CASSPSGAHYKEQFF.

This clonotype was observed at least ten times. V is TRBV20-1 and J is TRBJ2-1; 13 bases fit TRBD2. The CDR3 is 17 amino acids. CDR1 is DFQATT, CDR2 SNEGSKA, per germline (reference sequence). Germline trimming cut 5 bases from V and 4 bases from J; bases unmatched to any gene: 11. The chain's CDR3 is CSAEGLAGPSGYNEQFF. The CDR3 region has the DNA TGCAGTGCTGAGGGACTAGCGGGGCCCTCTGGATACAATGAGCAGTTCTTC.

The chain carries TRBV27 and TRBJ1-5; D unclear. The CDR3 has 15 residues. Trimming shortened V by 5 bases and J by 4 bases, and 15 bases separated the two germline ends. Germline CDR1 and CDR2: MNHEY and SMNVEV (reference sequence). CDR3 sequence: CASSPQVGFNQPQHF. Written as DNA, the CDR3 is TGTGCCAGCAGTCCTCAGGTGGGGTTTAATCAGCCCCAGCATTTT.

This clonotype was detected ten times or more. V and J are TRBV2 and TRBJ1-5; D gene unclear. CDR1 is SNHLY and CDR2 is FYNNEI in the germline V gene. The V gene lost 2 bases and the J gene lost 1 base, with 6 bases spanning the gap. The CDR3 spans 14 residues. The CDR3 region has the DNA TGTGCCAGCAGTGAAAGGAGGAGCAATCAGCCCCAGCATTTT. Protein sequence: CASSERRSNQPQHF.